The rows below give T cell receptor beta chains drawn from one sample of a study of shared clonotypes between healthy human individuals. The method was immunoSEQ multiplex PCR; TCRdb's version includes in-frame clones alone and lacks a portion of them. This table holds 1,400,000 or so clones, 98% found once. The sequencing sample was made of naive CD4+ T cells sorted from blood. All receptors come from a man younger than 45 in good health. CDR3s include the opening cysteine and the closing phenylalanine or tryptophan. A D gene is named only where the DNA matches it firmly. Clone size is stated in some rows and not others, as once, few, many or a class when expanded.

>-|TRBV5-1|15|TRBJ2-7|TRBD2
TGCGCCAGCAGCTTGGAGCGAGCGGGAAAGGACGAGCAGTACTTC
CASSLERAGKDEQYF
>-|TRBV4-3|15|TRBJ1-1|-
TGCGCCAGCAGCCAAGATTCTCAAGGGGGGCTTGAAGCTTTCTTT
CASSQDSQGGLEAFF
>-|TRBV10-3|13|TRBJ2-7|-
TGTGCCATCAGCCCTCCTAGCCAGAACGAGCAGTACTTC
CAISPPSQNEQYF
>-|TRBV29-1|13|TRBJ2-3|-
TGCAGCGGGGAGACAGACCACACAGATACGCAGTATTTT
CSGETDHTDTQYF
>-|TRBV30|13|TRBJ1-2|-
TGTGCCTGGACTGTCGGAAAACTCTATGGCTACACCTTC
CAWTVGKLYGYTF
>once|TRBV10-3|14|TRBJ2-1|TRBD2
TGTGCCATCAGTCTAGCGGTTTCCTACAATGAGCAGTTCTTC
CAISLAVSYNEQFF
>-|TRBV27|15|TRBJ2-1|-
TGTGCCAGCAAGTTCGATACGGGAAGCTACAATGAGCAGTTCTTC
CASKFDTGSYNEQFF
>-|TRBV7-9|14|TRBJ2-7|-
TGTGCCAGCAGCTTTTCCACCCGTGGGTACGAGCAGTACTTC
CASSFSTRGYEQYF
>-|TRBV9|15|TRBJ2-7|-
TGTGCCAGCAGCGTAGATACAGGTACGCTCTACGAGCAGTACTTC
CASSVDTGTLYEQYF
>-|TRBV28|15|TRBJ2-7|TRBD2
TGTGCCAGCACGGTGCTAGCGGGAGCCACCTACGAGCAGTACTTC
CASTVLAGATYEQYF
>-|TRBV9|14|TRBJ1-1|-
TGTGCCAGCAGCGCAGGACCGGTGAACACTGAAGCTTTCTTT
CASSAGPVNTEAFF
>-|TRBV7-9|13|TRBJ2-7|-
TGTGCCAGCAGCCCCCGGGGTTCCTACGAGCAGTACTTC
CASSPRGSYEQYF
>-|TRBV14|15|TRBJ2-7|-
TGTGTCAGCAGCCAAGCCTGGCGAGGAGTGGAAGAGCAGTACTTC
CVSSQAWRGVEEQYF
>once|TRBV15|15|TRBJ2-7|TRBD2
TGTGCCACCAGCAGCCCAGGACTAGCGATGTACGAGCAGTACTTC
CATSSPGLAMYEQYF
>-|TRBV6-4|13|TRBJ2-2|-
TGTGCCAGCAGTGACTTAGGCACCGGGGAGCTGTTTTTT
CASSDLGTGELFF
>-|TRBV19|15|TRBJ2-3|-
TGTGCCAGTAGTATGCTTGGGATTAGCACAGATACGCAGTATTTT
CASSMLGISTDTQYF
>-|TRBV18|13|TRBJ1-5|-
TGTGCCAGCTCACCAGGGGGCAATCAGCCCCAGCATTTT
CASSPGGNQPQHF
>once|TRBV6-1|12|TRBJ2-3|-
TGTGCCAGCAGATCACCGACAGATACGCAGTATTTT
CASRSPTDTQYF
>once|TRBV2|16|TRBJ2-4|TRBD1
TGTGCCAGCAGTAGGGACAGGGGGTTTGCCAAAAACATTCAGTACTTC
CASSRDRGFAKNIQYF
>-|TRBV9|15|TRBJ2-1|TRBD1
TGTGCCAGCAGCCCCGAACAGGGGCCGTACAATGAGCAGTTCTTC
CASSPEQGPYNEQFF
>-|TRBV30|13|TRBJ2-2|TRBD2
TGTGCCCGTAGCGGGATTATGGTCGGGGAGCTGTTTTTT
CARSGIMVGELFF
>-|TRBV6-5|16|TRBJ2-1|TRBD2
TGTGCCAGCAGTTCCACACTAGCGGGAGGAAACAATGAGCAGTTCTTC
CASSSTLAGGNNEQFF
>-|TRBV7-9|15|TRBJ1-3|-
TGTGCCAGCAGCCAACTTGGACTCAATGGAAACACCATATATTTT
CASSQLGLNGNTIYF
>-|TRBV5-1|19|TRBJ2-1|TRBD2
TGCGCCAGCAGCTCTATAGCGGGAACGAGACACGGAGGATACAATGAGCAGTTCTTC
CASSSIAGTRHGGYNEQFF
>-|TRBV9|16|TRBJ2-1|TRBD2
TGTGCCAGCAGCGTTGGAGCTAGCGGGAGTTCGAATGAGCAGTTCTTC
CASSVGASGSSNEQFF
>once|TRBV5-1|16|TRBJ1-2|TRBD1
TGCGCCAGCAGCTTGTCGGCCGGACAGGGAAACTATGGCTACACCTTC
CASSLSAGQGNYGYTF
>once|TRBV6-4|14|TRBJ1-5|TRBD1
TGTGCCAGCAGGGGACAGGCAAACAATCAGCCCCAGCATTTT
CASRGQANNQPQHF
>-|TRBV5-6|14|TRBJ2-7|-
TGTGCCAGCAGCTTTGGGGACCGAAGGACCGAACAGTACTTC
CASSFGDRRTEQYF
>-|TRBV30|13|TRBJ2-7|TRBD1
TGTGCCTGGAGTCAGGGGGCCAAGTACGAGCAGTACTTC
CAWSQGAKYEQYF
>-|TRBV9|16|TRBJ2-4|-
TGTGCCAGCAGCGTAGGCCCTGGAGGAGCCAAAAACATTCAGTACTTC
CASSVGPGGAKNIQYF
>-|TRBV6-5|14|TRBJ1-5|TRBD1
TGTGCCAGCAGTTACTCGAGACAGGGGGAGCCCCAGCATTTT
CASSYSRQGEPQHF
>-|TRBV19|16|TRBJ2-1|TRBD1
TGTGCCAGTAGTATAGATTCTCGGGACAGGGAGAATGAGCAGTTCTTC
CASSIDSRDRENEQFF
>few|TRBV6-6|11|TRBJ2-7|-
TGTGCCAGCAGTTCGGTCTACGAGCAGTACTTC
CASSSVYEQYF
>-|TRBV28|12|TRBJ2-2|TRBD1
TGTGCCAGCAGCCGCCGGACAGGAGAGCTGTTTTTT
CASSRRTGELFF
>-|TRBV2|14|TRBJ2-2|-
TGTGCCAGCAGGAGGCGGAGCGCAGTCGGGGAGCTGTTTTTT
CASRRRSAVGELFF
>-|TRBV5-1|13|TRBJ1-1|-
TGCGCCAGCAGCTTCCTTTTTCCGGGAGAAGCTTTCTTT
CASSFLFPGEAFF
>once|TRBV10-3|17|TRBJ2-2|TRBD1
TGTGCCATCAGGGGACAGGGGTCCCCGGAGGGCACCGGGGAGCTGTTTTTT
CAIRGQGSPEGTGELFF
>-|TRBV2|15|TRBJ2-5|-
TGTGCCAGCAGTGTTCTAGCTCGAACCCAAGAGACCCAGTACTTC
CASSVLARTQETQYF
>-|TRBV5-1|14|TRBJ2-1|-
TGCGCCAGCCAACGAGGGGACATCATGAATGAGCAGTTCTTC
CASQRGDIMNEQFF
>-|TRBV2|11|TRBJ2-1|-
TGTGCCAGCAGTGAACTGGGGTCGGGGTTCTTC
CASSELGSGFF
>-|TRBV19|13|TRBJ2-5|-
TGTGCCACTCTAGGGGGGATCCAAGAGACCCAGTACTTC
CATLGGIQETQYF
>-|TRBV4-1|15|TRBJ1-1|-
TGCGCCAGCAGGCAGATAGGCAGGAAGAACACTGAAGCTTTCTTT
CASRQIGRKNTEAFF
>once|TRBV5-1|13|TRBJ1-1|-
TGCGCCAGCAGCCCGAAGGGGAACACTGAAGCTTTCTTT
CASSPKGNTEAFF
>-|TRBV27|14|TRBJ2-7|TRBD2
TGTGCCAGCAGTTTGGTAGCGGGAGTCTACGAGCAGTACTTC
CASSLVAGVYEQYF
>-|TRBV28|12|TRBJ2-7|-
TGTGCCAGCAGTTTACTCCCGGATTCTCAGTACTTC
CASSLLPDSQYF
>-|TRBV5-4|13|TRBJ2-2|-
TGTGCCAGCACCCCGGGGAGCACCGGGGAGCTGTTTTTT
CASTPGSTGELFF
>-|TRBV7-2|13|TRBJ2-4|-
TGTGCCAGCAGCTTAGGGAGCCTGAACATTCAGTACTTC
CASSLGSLNIQYF
>-|TRBV5-4|17|TRBJ2-2|TRBD2
TGTGCCAGCAGCTCGGGACTAGCGGGAGTGTTGACCGGGGAGCTGTTTTTT
CASSSGLAGVLTGELFF
>-|TRBV11-1|17|TRBJ2-3|-
TGTGCCAGCAGCTTAAGGGGCCCAGGGGTAGCCACAGATACGCAGTATTTT
CASSLRGPGVATDTQYF
>-|TRBV20-1|11|TRBJ2-2|-
TGCAGTGCTAGAAGGGCCGGGGAGCTGTTTTTT
CSARRAGELFF
>-|TRBV30|13|TRBJ2-1|-
TGTGCCTGGAAGGTAGGGGGAGTTAATGAGCAGTTCTTC
CAWKVGGVNEQFF
>-|TRBV6-1|13|TRBJ1-1|-
TGTGCCAGCAGTGAGCAGTTGAACACTGAAGCTTTCTTT
CASSEQLNTEAFF
>-|TRBV5-4|15|TRBJ2-2|-
TGTGCCAGCAGCTTGGCCCGGGCGGGCACCGGGGAGCTGTTTTTT
CASSLARAGTGELFF
>-|TRBV4-1|17|TRBJ2-1|TRBD1
TGCGCCAGCAGCCAAGACCAGGGGGCCTTCTCCTACAATGAGCAGTTCTTC
CASSQDQGAFSYNEQFF
>-|TRBV5-1|17|TRBJ2-5|TRBD2
TGCGCCAGCAGCGGTACCCTAGCGGGAGGGCCTAAGGAGACCCAGTACTTC
CASSGTLAGGPKETQYF